These 8 T cell receptor beta chains were all obtained from the same sample, sequenced in a study of shared clonotypes between healthy human individuals. Naive-designated CD8 cells lacked CD45RO, were positively enriched for CCR7, and omitted terminally differentiated effector memory CD45RA+ cells. Using immunoSEQ multiplex PCR, the repertoire was profiled, and TCRdb retains in-frame clones only, with some absent. There are 2 million or so clones in the sample; about 95% occur only once, and approximately 1.2% lies in the top ten. Sequenced material: naive CD8+ T cells sorted from blood. These receptors all stem from a man in his late teens or twenties in good health.

This clone was detected once. The identical CDR3 is also encoded by other nucleotide sequences in the sample. The chain links TRBV30 to TRBJ1-2; D is ambiguous. V was shortened by 0 bases and J by 7 bases, with 9 bases between the two germline ends. This CDR3 spans 12 amino acids. The germline gives CDR1 GTSNPN, CDR2 SVGIG (reference sequence). In nucleotides, the CDR3 is TGTGCCTGGAGTGTGGGTGGCGCTGGCTACACCTTC. Translating it yields CAWSVGGAGYTF.

The chain carries TRBV6-1 and TRBJ2-5; D is ambiguous. CDR3 length equals 14 residues. With 6 bases removed from V and 5 bases from J, the gap between germline ends came to 16 bases. CDR1 is MNHNS and CDR2 is SASEGT in the germline V gene. DNA for the CDR3: TGTGCCAGCAGCCGACTGGAGTTCTTGGAGACCCAGTACTTC. This encodes CASSRLEFLETQYF.

The chain uses TRBV19 and TRBJ2-2; D is unclear. Germline V gene lookup returns CDR1 LNHDA and CDR2 SQIVND (reference sequence). The CDR3 length is 13 residues. V was shortened by 7 bases and J by 0 bases, with 6 bases between the two germline ends. Here the CDR3 reads CASNNANTGELFF. As DNA, the CDR3 is TGTGCCAGTAATAACGCGAACACCGGGGAGCTGTTTTTT. Full variable domain (outside the CDR3, taken from reference TRBV19 and TRBJ2-2): DGGITQSPKYLFRKEGQNVTLSCEQNLNHDAMYWYRQDPGQGLRLIYYSQIVNDFQKGDIAEGYSVSREKKESFPLTVTSAQKNPTAFYLCASNNANTGELFFGEGSRLTVL.

The chain combines TRBV2 with TRBJ2-5; either TRBD1 or TRBD2 may supply D (5 bases each). Germline values: CDR1 SNHLY, CDR2 FYNNEI. This CDR3 contains 14 residues. Trimming removed 9 bases from V and 4 bases from J, with 18 bases in between. In DNA form, the CDR3 reads TGTGCCAGTGGCGGGCTAGCAGGGTTAGAGACCCAGTACTTC. This sequence encodes CASGGLAGLETQYF.

V is TRBV6-6 and J is TRBJ1-5, with 7 bases fitting TRBD1. The germline CDR1 and CDR2 sequences are MNHNY and SVGAGI (reference sequence). J gave up 8 bases and V 6 bases, and 13 bases lay outside the gene matches. The CDR3 totals 15 residues. In nucleotides, the CDR3 is TGTGCCAGCAGCTCCGGGACAGCCTTCTGGGAGCCCCAGCATTTT. This translates into CASSSGTAFWEPQHF.

The rearrangement uses TRBV6-5 and TRBJ1-1, with D uncertain. Per the germline V gene, CDR1 is MNHEY and CDR2 is SVGAGI. This CDR3 contains 13 residues. The germline V and J ends were trimmed by 4 bases and 1 base, with 7 bases remaining between them. The CDR3 nucleotides read TGTGCCAGCAGTTCCTCAGGGAACACTGAAGCTTTCTTT. Amino acids: CASSSSGNTEAFF.

The chain employs TRBV5-8 and TRBJ2-7; D is uncertain. Germline V gene sequence: CDR1 SGHTS, CDR2 YDEGEE. The V and J ends lost 1 base and 0 bases respectively, with 11 bases between them. This CDR3 is 15 amino acids long. CDR3 loop: CASSLLYSLSYEQYF. CDR3 nucleotide sequence: TGTGCCAGCAGCTTGTTGTACAGCCTCTCCTACGAGCAGTACTTC.

This chain uses TRBV2 with TRBJ1-2; D remains ambiguous. Per the germline V gene, CDR1 is SNHLY and CDR2 is FYNNEI. Trimming shortened V by 4 bases and J by 6 bases, and 15 bases separated the two germline ends. The CDR3 contains 14 residues. CDR3 sequence reads: CASSAFGKPDGYTF. CDR3 nucleotide sequence: TGTGCCAGCAGTGCCTTCGGCAAGCCCGATGGCTACACCTTC.